This TCR beta chain originates from a study of blood T cells in healthy people across ages. As regards this clonotype: Antigen specificity is unknown.

A second PCR of roughly 7 to 11 cycles used a sample-barcoded 5' primer and a J-beta primer mix. TCRdb called the 5' RACE reads again in MiXCR, with one record for every CDR3 protein. The repertoire consists of about 800,000 distinct CDR3 sequences, with about 47% occurring once and the leading ten covering around a sixth. Findings of the study overall: Strong correlation linked observed beta diversity and percent naive T cells. Changes in expanded clonotypes were possibly confounded, as the CMV status of donors was unknown. Per-million-T-cell TCR beta diversity fell roughly linearly with age.

This TCR derives from an elderly man in good health. Sequencing was performed on blood.

This chain's CDR3 is CASSAVTGNGYTF. The CDR3 region has the DNA TGTGCCAGTAGTGCGGTGACAGGGAATGGCTACACCTTC. The chain couples TRBV19 to TRBJ1-2; 7 bases are shared with TRBD1. CDR1 and CDR2 from the germline V gene are LNHDA and SQIVND (reference sequence). This CDR3 has 13 amino acids. Trimming removed 5 bases from V and 6 bases from J; junction bases left unmatched: 6. The whole variable domain, filled in from reference TRBV19 and TRBJ1-2, reads DGGITQSPKYLFRKEGQNVTLSCEQNLNHDAMYWYRQDPGQGLRLIYYSQIVNDFQKGDIAEGYSVSREKKESFPLTVTSAQKNPTAFYLCASSAVTGNGYTFGSGTRLTVV.